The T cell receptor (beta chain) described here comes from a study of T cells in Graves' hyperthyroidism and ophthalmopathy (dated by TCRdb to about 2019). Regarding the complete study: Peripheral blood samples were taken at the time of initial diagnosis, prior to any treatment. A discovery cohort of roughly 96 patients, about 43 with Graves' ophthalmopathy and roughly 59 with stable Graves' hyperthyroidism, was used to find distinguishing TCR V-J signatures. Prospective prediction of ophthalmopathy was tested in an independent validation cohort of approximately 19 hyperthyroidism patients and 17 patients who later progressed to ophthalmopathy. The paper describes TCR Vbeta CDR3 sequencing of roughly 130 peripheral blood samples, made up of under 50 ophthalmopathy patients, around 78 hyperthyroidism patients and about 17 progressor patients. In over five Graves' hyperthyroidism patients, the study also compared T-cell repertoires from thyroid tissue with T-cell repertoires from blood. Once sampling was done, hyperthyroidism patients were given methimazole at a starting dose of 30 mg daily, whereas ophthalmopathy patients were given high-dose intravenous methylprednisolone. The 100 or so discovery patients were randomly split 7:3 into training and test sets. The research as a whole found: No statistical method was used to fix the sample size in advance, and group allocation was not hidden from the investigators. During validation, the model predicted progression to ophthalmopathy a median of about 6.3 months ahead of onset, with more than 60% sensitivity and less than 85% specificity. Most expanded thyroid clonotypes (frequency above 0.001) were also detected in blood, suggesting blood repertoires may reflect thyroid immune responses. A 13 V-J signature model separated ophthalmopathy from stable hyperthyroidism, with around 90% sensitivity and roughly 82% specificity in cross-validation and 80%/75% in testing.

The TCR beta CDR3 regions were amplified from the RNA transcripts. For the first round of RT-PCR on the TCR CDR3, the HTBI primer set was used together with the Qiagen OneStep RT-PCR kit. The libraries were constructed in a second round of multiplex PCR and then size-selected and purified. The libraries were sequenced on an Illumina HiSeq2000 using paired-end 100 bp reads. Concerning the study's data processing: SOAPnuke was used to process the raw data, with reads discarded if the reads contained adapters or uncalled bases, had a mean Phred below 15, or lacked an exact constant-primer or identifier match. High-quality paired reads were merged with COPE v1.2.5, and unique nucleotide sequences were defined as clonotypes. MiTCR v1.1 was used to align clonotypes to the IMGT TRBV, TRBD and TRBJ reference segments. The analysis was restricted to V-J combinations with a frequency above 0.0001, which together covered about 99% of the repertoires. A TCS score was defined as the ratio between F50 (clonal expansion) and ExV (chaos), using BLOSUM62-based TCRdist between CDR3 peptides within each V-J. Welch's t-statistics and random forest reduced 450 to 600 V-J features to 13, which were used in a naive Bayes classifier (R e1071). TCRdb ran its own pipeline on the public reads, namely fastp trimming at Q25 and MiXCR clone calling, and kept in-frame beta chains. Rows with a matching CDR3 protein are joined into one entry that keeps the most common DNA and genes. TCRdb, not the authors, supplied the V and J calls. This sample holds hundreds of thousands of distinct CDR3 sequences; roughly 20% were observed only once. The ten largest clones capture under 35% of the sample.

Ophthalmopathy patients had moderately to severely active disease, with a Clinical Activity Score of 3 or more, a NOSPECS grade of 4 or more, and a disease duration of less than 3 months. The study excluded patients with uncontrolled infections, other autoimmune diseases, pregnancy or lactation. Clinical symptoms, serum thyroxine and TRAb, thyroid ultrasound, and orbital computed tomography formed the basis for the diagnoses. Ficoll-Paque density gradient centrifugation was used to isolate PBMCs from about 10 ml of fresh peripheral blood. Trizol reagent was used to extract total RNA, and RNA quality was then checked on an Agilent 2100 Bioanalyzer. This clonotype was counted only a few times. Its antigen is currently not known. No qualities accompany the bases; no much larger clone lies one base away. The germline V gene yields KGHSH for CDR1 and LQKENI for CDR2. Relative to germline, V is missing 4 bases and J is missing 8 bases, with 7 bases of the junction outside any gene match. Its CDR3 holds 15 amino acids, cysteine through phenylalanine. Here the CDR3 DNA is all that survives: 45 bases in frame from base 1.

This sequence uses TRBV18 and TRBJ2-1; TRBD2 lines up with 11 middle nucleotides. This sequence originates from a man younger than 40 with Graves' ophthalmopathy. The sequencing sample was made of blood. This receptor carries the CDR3 CASSHTSGRTDEQFF. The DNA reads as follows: TGTGCCAGCTCACACACTAGCGGGAGAACGGATGAGCAGTTCTTC.